This T cell receptor beta chain was found in a study of CD8+CD57+ T cells in acquired aplastic anemia (dated 2018 in TCRdb). Turning to the overall study: A mean of 3.2 ug of DNA, ranging from roughly 0.2 to 27.4 ug, was extracted from sorted CD4+ and CD8+ cells. CD8+CD57+ expansion was defined as frequency above the mean frequency observed in healthy subjects. Study-wide findings and limitations: No significant difference in CD8+ Simpson's diversity was found between patients and healthy controls (P=0.060). About 30 CD8+ CDR3 sequences were found to be shared between patients and controls, but these sequences appeared to be highly expressed in patients and within the immunodominant clones of the patients.

Patients chosen for sequencing had shown expansion of CD8+CD57+ cells by flow cytometry. Every patient had a diagnosis of severe acquired aplastic anemia based on International Study of Aplastic Anemia and Agranulocytosis and Camitta criteria. Patients had received no therapy at the time of blood sampling. In this study, sorted CD4+ and CD8+ T cells from the blood of healthy subjects and of severe aplastic anemia patients had their TCR repertoires deep-sequenced. Patients were enrolled in the USA under clinicaltrials.gov protocols 00001620, 01623167, 00001397, 00071045, 00081523 and 00961064. Ficoll-Paque density gradient centrifugation was used to isolate peripheral blood mononuclear cells. Before DNA extraction, CD4+ and CD8+ T cells were sorted by FACS or by magnetic beads. Genomic DNA served as template for TCR beta VDJ combination and CDR3 sequence profiling. An Illumina HiSeq 2000 was the platform used for TCR repertoire sequencing. As for the original processing: TRBV/TRBJ rearrangement plots, CDR3 size and DJ length profiles, and Simpson's diversity index were used to assess repertoires. Whichever DNA sequence was most abundant in the deep sequencing data was defined as the immunodominant clone. CDR3 amino acid sequences were checked for sharing across subjects and were also compared against the VDJdb database and published repertoires. TCRdb reprocessing: public reads trimmed at Q25 with fastp, clones called with MiXCR, in-frame beta chains kept. Rows with a matching CDR3 protein are joined into one entry that keeps the most common DNA and genes. These V and J calls are TCRdb output, not the study's own analysis. This sample gives roughly 220,000 distinct CDR3 sequences in total; 65% of them show up just once. In total, the top ten clones hold around 50% of the sample.

In this sample, this clonotype turned up many times. Its antigen remains unidentified. No base qualities exist here, and no much larger clone lies one base off it. The CDR3 runs 13 amino acids, cysteine and phenylalanine included. Only the CDR3 part of the read is kept: 39 bases, read in frame from the first base. The germline V gene (reference sequence) provides CDR1 LNHDA and CDR2 SQIVND. From V the trimming removes 4 bases and from J it removes 7 bases, while the gene matches leave 1 base of the junction unaccounted for. The sequenced material came from sorted CD4+, CD8+, or CD8+CD57+ T cells (not recorded which) from PBMCs. The TCR was taken from a human donor with aplastic anemia. This chain joins TRBV19 to TRBJ2-1, and TRBD2 matches 10 of the central bases. The bases are TGTGCCAGTAGTAATAGCGGGGGGAATGAGCAGTTCTTC. It translates as CASSNSGGNEQFF.